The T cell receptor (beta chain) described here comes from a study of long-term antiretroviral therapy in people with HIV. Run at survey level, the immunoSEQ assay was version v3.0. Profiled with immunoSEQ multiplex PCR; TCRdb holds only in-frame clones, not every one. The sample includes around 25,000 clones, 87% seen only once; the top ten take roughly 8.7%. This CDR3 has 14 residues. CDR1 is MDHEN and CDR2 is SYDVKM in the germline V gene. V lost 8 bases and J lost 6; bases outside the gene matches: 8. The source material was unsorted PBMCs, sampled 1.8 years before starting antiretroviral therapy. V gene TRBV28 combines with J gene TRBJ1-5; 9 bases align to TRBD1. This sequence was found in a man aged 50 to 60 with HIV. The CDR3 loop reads CASGTGTGTQPQHF. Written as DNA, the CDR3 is TGTGCCAGCGGAACCGGGACAGGGACTCAGCCCCAGCATTTT.